There are many counts of the clone carrying this T cell receptor (beta chain). This sample stems from a study of read filtering for tumor transcriptome and immune sequencing. From around 0.4 ug of RNA, a library with molecular barcoded alpha/delta and beta/gamma adaptors was made. TCRdb analysed the reads with MiXCR anew, one entry per CDR3 protein. The table includes tens of thousands of distinct CDR3 sequences, roughly 13% detected once. The clonotype originates from a donor at least 40 years old with multiple myeloma. The sample taken for sequencing was a population of CD138-negative cells sorted from bone marrow.

The CDR3 region is CASSIGTGRYEQYF. In nucleotides, the CDR3 is TGTGCCAGTAGTATCGGGACAGGGCGCTACGAGCAGTACTTC. The J gene is TRBJ2-7, the V gene TRBV19, with 9 bases that match TRBD1. The V segment lost 3 bases and the J segment 3 bases; nucleotides outside the gene matches: 3. The CDR3 consists of 14 residues. The germline V gene encodes CDR1 LNHDA and CDR2 SQIVND (reference sequence).